Below are 10 T cell receptor beta chains sequenced from a single sample in a study of T cell responses to AZD1222 COVID-19 vaccine. Clones were read by immunoSEQ multiplex PCR, and TCRdb kept only the in-frame ones, dropping some. The data contain 150,000 to 200,000 clones, 94% of them singletons. The starting material was peripheral blood, obtained 28 days after the second AZD1222 dose. The receptor source for this set is an adult who received the AZD1222 COVID-19 vaccine.

The chain carries TRBV28 and TRBJ1-2; a possible D gene is TRBD1 (6 bases). The CDR3 totals 13 residues. Trimming stripped 3 bases from V and 3 bases from J, with 8 bases between. Germline V lookup: CDR1 MDHEN, CDR2 SYDVKM. CDR3 bases: TGTGCCAGCAGTTTCGGACAGTACTATGGCTACACCTTC. It yields the protein CASSFGQYYGYTF.

J is TRBJ2-7 and V is TRBV18, with 7 bases fitting TRBD1. The CDR3 covers 13 residues. V lost 6 bases to trimming and J lost 7 bases; unmatched junction nucleotides: 9. CDR1 and CDR2 from the germline V gene are KGHSH and LQKENI. DNA for the CDR3: TGTGCCAGCTCCGCCGGGACAGAGCTTGAGCAGTACTTC. Translating it yields CASSAGTELEQYF.

The chain is built from TRBV9 and TRBJ2-2; unclear D gene. This CDR3 comprises 15 residues. CDR1 and CDR2 (germline): SGDLS, YYNGEE. The germline V and J ends were trimmed by 0 bases and 4 bases, with 10 bases remaining between them. CDR3 DNA: TGTGCCAGCAGCGTAGATGGCTTGATCACCGGGGAGCTGTTTTTT. Amino acid sequence: CASSVDGLITGELFF.

V and J are TRBV30 and TRBJ2-1; D is unresolved. V was pared by 5 bases and J by 4 bases, with 6 bases between. The CDR3 runs to 11 residues. CDR1 GTSNPN and CDR2 SVGIG come from the germline V gene (reference sequence). Here the CDR3 reads CAWEAYNEQFF. In DNA form, the CDR3 reads TGTGCCTGGGAGGCTTACAATGAGCAGTTCTTC.

V and J are TRBV30 and TRBJ2-3, with a weak D call TRBD2 (6 bases). V was shortened by 8 bases and J by 0 bases, with 12 bases between the two germline ends. CDR1 and CDR2 (germline): GTSNPN, SVGIG (reference sequence). This CDR3 has 13 residues. CDR3 bases: TGTGCCAGCGAGGACTACAGCACAGATACGCAGTATTTT. Translated, it gives CASEDYSTDTQYF.

The rearrangement uses TRBV11-3 and TRBJ2-1; 7 positions match TRBD1. Germline assignment: CDR1 SGHNT and CDR2 YENEEA. V trimming: 5 bases; J trimming: 0 bases; junction bases outside the gene matches: 10. The CDR3 loop spans 17 amino acids. The CDR3 loop is CASSVGTAKSSYNEQFF. For the CDR3, the DNA is TGTGCCAGCAGCGTCGGGACAGCGAAGAGCTCCTACAATGAGCAGTTCTTC.

The rearrangement links TRBV7-2 to TRBJ1-5; D may be TRBD1 (5 bases). The CDR3 runs 16 residues. Trimming took 1 base from V and 0 from J, leaving 10 bases between them. Germline V lookup: CDR1 SGHTA, CDR2 FQGNSA. This CDR3 is CASSLEGQLSNQPQHF. The CDR3 DNA reads TGTGCCAGCAGCTTAGAGGGGCAGCTTAGCAATCAGCCCCAGCATTTT.

The chain is built from TRBV11-2 and TRBJ1-2; the match to TRBD1 covers 7 bases. The CDR3 totals 14 residues. The J segment lost 5 bases and the V segment lost 4 bases, leaving 7 bases of the junction unmatched. In germline, CDR1 is SGHAT, CDR2 FQNNGV. The CDR3 DNA reads TGTGCCAGCAGCTCGAACAGGGGCGGTTATGGCTACACCTTC. This codes for CASSSNRGGYGYTF.

The genes are TRBV12-3 or TRBV12-4 and TRBJ1-1; no reliable D call. The CDR3 is made up of 12 amino acids. V shed 5 bases and J shed 8 bases, with 12 bases lying between them. Here the CDR3 reads CASSLRPTEAFF. The CDR3, as DNA: TGTGCCAGCAGTCTGAGACCGACGGAAGCTTTCTTT.

This chain joins TRBV19 and TRBJ1-5; no clear D. From germline, CDR1 is LNHDA and CDR2 SQIVND (reference sequence). V lost 11 bases and J lost 6, with 11 bases in between. The CDR3 is 11 residues long. The CDR3 DNA is TGTGCCGCCGGCCCCAGTCAGCCCCAGCATTTT. This encodes CAAGPSQPQHF.